This T cell receptor beta chain emerged from a study of CD4 T cells in relation to SARS-CoV-2 and coronaviruses. General study results and limits: About 65% of donors had memory CD4+ clonotypes crossrecognizing SARS-CoV-2 and common cold coronavirus spike. Pre-pandemic and post-infection samples never came from the same donor.

Remarks on this clone: Its antigen is as yet unknown.

Unexposed donor CD4+ T cells date from about 2011-2019, before the COVID-19 pandemic. The CDR3 length is 15 residues. Trimming removed 4 bases at V and 4 bases at J, with 16 bases between. Germline V lookup: CDR1 ENHRY, CDR2 SYGVKD. Here immunoSEQ multiplex PCR was the method, and the copy in TCRdb shows in-frame clones only, minus some. The sample contains tens of thousands of clones, 80% to 95% of which appear only once. The chain combines TRBV10-3 with TRBJ1-2; no definite D call. The source of this sequence is a human donor in good health. The source material was naive CD4+ T cells from PBMCs. The subset here: naive CD4+ T cells isolated by negative enrichment. This chain's CDR3 is CAISGGEVLGYGYTF. The CDR3 coding sequence is TGTGCCATCAGTGGGGGTGAGGTACTCGGCTATGGCTACACCTTC.